This TCR beta chain was captured by sequencing in a study of blood T cell repertoires in COVID-19. Study-level background: Some COVID-19 samples were acute and others convalescent; all came from the United States, Italy and Spain. Sources were T cells, B-cell-depleted T cells, or PBMCs; the material itself was cDNA or gDNA.

Produced via immunoSEQ multiplex PCR; TCRdb's table is partial and in-frame only. The data show tens of thousands of clones, about nine tenths seen once. CDR3 size: 14 residues. V shed 1 base, J shed 5 bases, and the junction held 3 bases outside the gene matches. Germline lookup yields CDR1 SGHTA and CDR2 FQGNSA. Source material: peripheral blood. The genes are TRBV7-2 and TRBJ2-3; 7 bases are shared with TRBD2. This clonotype was sampled from a human donor in a cohort sampled during active COVID-19. The chain's CDR3 is CASSLGLARDTQYF. CDR3 DNA sequence: TGTGCCAGCAGCTTAGGACTAGCTCGAGATACGCAGTATTTT.